This T cell receptor (beta chain) comes out of a study of cytomegalovirus exposure and HLA in healthy donors. Study summary: The roughly 120 validation repertoires used the same platform as the 666 first-cohort repertoires, a later analysis reported. Study findings and constraints: Reports showed the classifier diagnosing cytomegalovirus status with high specificity and sensitivity. Cytomegalovirus association was listed for about 180 TCR beta chains.

After removal of 2 bases from V and 4 bases from J, the junction contained 7 bases not matched to a gene. Germline CDR1 reads LGHNA; CDR2 reads YSLEER. This CDR3 spans 15 amino acids. Separate from the approximately 670-subject first cohort, the approximately 130-subject validation cohort was the one that the donors belonged to. With respect to this clone: Its specificity is not known.

Using immunoSEQ multiplex PCR, the repertoire was profiled, and TCRdb retains in-frame clones only, with some absent. This sample has 140,000 or so clones, with nearly 90% found just once. The receptor was isolated from a woman between 18 and 29 years old in good health and CMV-seropositive. The chain couples TRBV4-3 to TRBJ1-2, with 7 bases lining up with TRBD1. Sequenced: PBMCs. The CDR3 is CASSQNRGSFYGYTF. The CDR3 DNA reads as TGCGCCAGCAGCCAAAACAGGGGATCCTTCTATGGCTACACCTTC.